This TCR beta chain originates from a study of cytomegalovirus exposure and HLA in healthy donors. PCR amplification relied on 60 Vbeta primers (plus 13 Jbeta primers). The method was immunoSEQ multiplex PCR; TCRdb's version includes in-frame clones alone and lacks a portion of them. The table lists 90,000 to 140,000 clones, 60% to 80% of them singletons. V lost 3 bases, J lost 3 bases, and 12 bases lay in between. Germline V gene sequence: CDR1 MRHNA, CDR2 SNTAGT. This CDR3 contains 15 residues. This clone showed up just once. The sequenced sample was PBMCs. The J gene is TRBJ2-1, the V gene TRBV6-4; D not certain. This clonotype originated in a woman aged 40 to 50 in good health and CMV-seropositive. In DNA form, the CDR3 reads TGTGCCAGCAGTGAGACAACCGCCTTCTACAATGAGCAGTTCTTC. Its protein is CASSETTAFYNEQFF.